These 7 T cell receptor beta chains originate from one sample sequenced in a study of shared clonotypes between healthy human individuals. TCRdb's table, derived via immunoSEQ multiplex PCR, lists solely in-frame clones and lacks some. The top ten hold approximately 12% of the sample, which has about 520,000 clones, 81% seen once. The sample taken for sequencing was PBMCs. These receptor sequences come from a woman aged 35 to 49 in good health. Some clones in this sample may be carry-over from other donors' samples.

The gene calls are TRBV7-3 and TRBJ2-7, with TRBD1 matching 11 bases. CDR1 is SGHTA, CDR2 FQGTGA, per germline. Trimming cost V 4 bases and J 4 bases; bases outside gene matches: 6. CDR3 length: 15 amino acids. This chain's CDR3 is CASSWTGGPTYEQYF. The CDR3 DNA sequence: TGTGCCAGCAGCTGGACAGGGGGCCCCACGTACGAGCAGTACTTC.

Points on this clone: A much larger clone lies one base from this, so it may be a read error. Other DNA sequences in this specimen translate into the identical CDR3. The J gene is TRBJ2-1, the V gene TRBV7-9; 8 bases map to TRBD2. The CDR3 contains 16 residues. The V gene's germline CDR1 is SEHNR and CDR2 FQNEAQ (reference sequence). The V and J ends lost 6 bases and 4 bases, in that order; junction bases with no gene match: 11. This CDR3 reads CASSSDGTSGYNEQFF. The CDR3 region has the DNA TGTGCCAGCAGTTCAGACGGGACTAGTGGATACAATGAGCAGTTCTTC.

The CDR3 loop is CASSLADLNGELFF. CDR3 nucleotides: TGTGCCAGCAGCTTAGCGGACCTTAACGGGGAGCTGTTTTTT. The chain uses TRBV7-8 and TRBJ2-2; D not resolved. Trimming stripped 0 bases from V and 7 bases from J, with 9 bases between. From germline, CDR1 is SGHVS and CDR2 FQNEAQ. This CDR3 spans 14 amino acids.

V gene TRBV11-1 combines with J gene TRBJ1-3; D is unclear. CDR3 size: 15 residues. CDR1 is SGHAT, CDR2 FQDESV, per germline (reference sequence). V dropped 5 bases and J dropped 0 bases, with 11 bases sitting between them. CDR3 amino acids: CASSITTFSGNTIYF. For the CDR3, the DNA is TGTGCCAGCAGCATTACGACCTTCTCTGGAAACACCATATATTTT. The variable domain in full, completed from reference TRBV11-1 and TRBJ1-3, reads EAEVAQSPRYKITEKSQAVAFWCDPISGHATLYWYRQILGQGPELLVQFQDESVVDDSQLPKDRFSAERLKGVDSTLKIQPAELGDSAMYLCASSITTFSGNTIYFGEGSWLTVV.

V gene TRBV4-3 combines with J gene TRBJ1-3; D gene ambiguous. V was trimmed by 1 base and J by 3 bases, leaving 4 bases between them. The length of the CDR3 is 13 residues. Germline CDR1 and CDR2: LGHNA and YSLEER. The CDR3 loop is CASSQVVGNTIYF. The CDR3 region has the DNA TGCGCCAGCAGCCAAGTCGTTGGAAACACCATATATTTT.

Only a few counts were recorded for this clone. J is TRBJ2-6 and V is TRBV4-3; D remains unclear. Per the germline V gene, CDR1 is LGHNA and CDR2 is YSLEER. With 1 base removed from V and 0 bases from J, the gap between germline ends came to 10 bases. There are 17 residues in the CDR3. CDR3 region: CASSQADTFSGANVLTF. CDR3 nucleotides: TGCGCCAGCAGCCAAGCCGACACTTTCTCTGGGGCCAACGTCCTGACTTTC.

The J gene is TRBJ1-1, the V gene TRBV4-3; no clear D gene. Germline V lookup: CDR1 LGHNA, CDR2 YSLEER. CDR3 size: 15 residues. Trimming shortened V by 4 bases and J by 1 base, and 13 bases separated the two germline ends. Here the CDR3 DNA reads TGCGCCAGCAGCCTCCAACAGACTCGGAACACTGAAGCTTTCTTT. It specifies CASSLQQTRNTEAFF.